Detailed here is one T cell receptor (beta chain). As yet, its antigen is unknown. The germline V gene has CDR1 MNHNS and CDR2 SASEGT. V was cut by 2 bases and J by 6 bases, with 8 bases left in between. This CDR3 region has 13 residues. This entry is derived from a study of T cell responses to AZD1222 COVID-19 vaccine. Only in-frame clones appear in the TCRdb table, and some are missing; sequencing was by immunoSEQ multiplex PCR. The repertoire holds about 120,000 clones, with 87% as singletons. Study-wide findings and caveats: Mostly white British, mostly female donors; authors suggested clonal diversity may be underestimated.

The specimen was peripheral blood, collected on day 0 of AZD1222 vaccination. The TCR sequence derives from an adult in good health. The chain employs TRBV6-1 and TRBJ2-1; D gene uncertain. In nucleotides, the CDR3 is TGTGCCAGCAGTGAACGTGGCCGCAATGAGCAGTTCTTC. Encoded protein: CASSERGRNEQFF.